The T cell receptor (beta chain) described here comes from a study of blood T cell repertoires in COVID-19. The CDR3 runs 17 residues. The ends lost 2 bases at V and 7 bases at J; junction bases unmatched: 10. Germline V gives CDR1 MNHEY, CDR2 SVGEGT. Participants' own reports of clinical history determined their cohort assignment. Two consecutive negative NP/OP PCR tests, clearance, or resolved symptoms defined Cohort 3 recovery. Method: immunoSEQ multiplex PCR; TCRdb's copy keeps in-frame clones and lacks some. The sample carries 350,000 to 400,000 clones, less than 90% recorded once. Sequencing was carried out using PBMCs or T cells enriched from blood (not recorded which). The chain links TRBV6-2 or TRBV6-3 to TRBJ2-3; TRBD2 matches at 12 bases. This TCR was recovered from a woman aged 25 to 45 who had recovered from COVID-19. The CDR3 reads CASSYTTSGGPYYTQYF. Written as DNA, the CDR3 is TGTGCCAGCAGTTACACCACTAGCGGGGGGCCTTATTATACGCAGTATTTT.